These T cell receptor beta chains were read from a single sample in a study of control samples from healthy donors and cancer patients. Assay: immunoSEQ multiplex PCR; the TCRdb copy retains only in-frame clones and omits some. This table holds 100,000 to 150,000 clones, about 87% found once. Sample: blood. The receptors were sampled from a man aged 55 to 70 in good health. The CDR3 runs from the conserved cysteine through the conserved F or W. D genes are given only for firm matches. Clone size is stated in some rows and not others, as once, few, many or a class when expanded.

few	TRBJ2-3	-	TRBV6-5	CASRPGLFENTQYF	TGTGCCAGCAGACCGGGACTCTTCGAAAATACGCAGTATTTT
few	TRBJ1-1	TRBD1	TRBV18	CASSPRQGAIDEAFF	TGTGCCAGCTCACCACGACAGGGGGCGATTGATGAAGCTTTCTTT
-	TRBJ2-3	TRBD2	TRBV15	CATSRDRTSASDTQYF	TGTGCCACCAGCAGAGATCGTACTAGCGCTTCAGATACGCAGTATTTT
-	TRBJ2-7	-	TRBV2	CASAQSYLSYEQYF	TGTGCCAGCGCCCAGAGCTACCTCTCCTACGAGCAGTACTTC
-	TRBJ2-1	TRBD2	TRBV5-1	CASSLVAGGYNEQFF	TGCGCCAGCAGCTTGGTAGCGGGGGGGTACAATGAGCAGTTCTTC
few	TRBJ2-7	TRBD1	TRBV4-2	CASSQDGTGAYEQYF	TGTGCCAGCAGCCAAGACGGGACAGGCGCCTACGAGCAGTACTTC
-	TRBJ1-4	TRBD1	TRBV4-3	CASSLQQVGTAYNEKLFF	TGCGCCAGCAGCCTGCAGCAGGTGGGGACAGCTTATAATGAAAAACTGTTTTTT
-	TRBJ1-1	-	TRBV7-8	CASRSTRNVEAFF	TGTGCCAGCAGGTCGACAAGAAACGTTGAAGCTTTCTTT
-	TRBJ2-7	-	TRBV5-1	CASSWGGGTYEQYF	TGCGCCAGCAGCTGGGGTGGTGGAACCTACGAGCAGTACTTC
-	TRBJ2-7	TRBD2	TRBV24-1	CATSDPGTSTSKQYF	TGTGCCACCAGTGACCCCGGGACTAGCACAAGTAAGCAGTACTTC
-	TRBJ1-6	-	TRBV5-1	CASSWGTVDPSPLHF	TGCGCCAGCAGCTGGGGGACGGTGGACCCTTCACCCCTCCACTTT
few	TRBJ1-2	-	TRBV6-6	CASSPTHRDGYTF	TGTGCCAGCAGTCCGACCCACAGGGATGGCTACACCTTC
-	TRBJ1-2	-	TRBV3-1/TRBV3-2	CASSRGDYGYTF	TGTGCCAGCAGCCGTGGGGACTATGGCTACACCTTC
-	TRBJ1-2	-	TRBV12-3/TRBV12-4	CASSLAGPYGYTF	TGTGCCAGCAGTTTAGCGGGACCCTATGGCTACACCTTC
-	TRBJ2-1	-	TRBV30	CAWDSYNEQFF	TGTGCCTGGGACTCCTACAATGAGCAGTTCTTC
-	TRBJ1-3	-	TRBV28	CASSPLAVSGNTIYF	TGTGCCAGCAGTCCTCTGGCAGTCTCTGGAAACACCATATATTTT
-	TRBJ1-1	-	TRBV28	CASSSSPGFYLEAFF	TGTGCCAGCAGTTCGTCGCCAGGGTTTTACTTAGAAGCTTTCTTT
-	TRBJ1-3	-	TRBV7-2	CASSLVGGGRLGNTIYF	TGTGCCAGCAGCTTAGTTGGGGGAGGGAGGCTTGGAAACACCATATATTTT
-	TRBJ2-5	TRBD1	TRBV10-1	CANRDRGHGETQYF	TGCGCCAATCGGGACAGGGGGCATGGAGAGACCCAGTACTTC
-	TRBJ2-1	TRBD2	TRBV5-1	CASSLVASGGRYNEQFF	TGCGCCAGCAGCTTGGTTGCTAGCGGGGGGCGTTACAATGAGCAGTTCTTC
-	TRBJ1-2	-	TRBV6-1	CASSDSGYGYTF	TGTGCCAGCAGTGACAGTGGCTATGGCTACACCTTC
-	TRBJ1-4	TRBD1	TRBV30	CAWSLGDRGTTNEKLFF	TGTGCCTGGAGTCTAGGGGACAGGGGTACAACTAATGAAAAACTGTTTTTT
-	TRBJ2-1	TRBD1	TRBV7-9	CASSHYVPLSGQGANEQFF	TGTGCCAGCAGCCACTACGTCCCTTTGTCGGGACAGGGGGCCAATGAGCAGTTCTTC
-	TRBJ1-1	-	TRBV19	CASSPRSGRNTEAFF	TGTGCCAGTAGTCCCCGGTCAGGCCGGAACACTGAAGCTTTCTTT
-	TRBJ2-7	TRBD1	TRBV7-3	CASSLTGQYTYEQYF	TGTGCCAGCAGCTTAACGGGACAGTATACCTACGAGCAGTACTTC
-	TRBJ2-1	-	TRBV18	CASSRDSPANEYNEQFF	TGTGCCAGCTCGCGAGACAGCCCGGCAAACGAATACAATGAGCAGTTCTTC
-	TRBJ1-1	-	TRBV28	CASSLFRKTEAFF	TGTGCCAGCAGTTTATTTAGGAAAACTGAAGCTTTCTTT
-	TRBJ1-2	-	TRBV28	CASSLHTAPYGYTF	TGTGCCAGCAGTTTACACACGGCTCCCTATGGCTACACCTTC
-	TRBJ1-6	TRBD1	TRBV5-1	CASSRNPGTGDSPLHF	TGCGCCAGCAGCAGGAACCCCGGGACAGGGGATTCACCCCTCCACTTT
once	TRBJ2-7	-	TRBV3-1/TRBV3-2	CASSPGGGSSYEQYF	TGTGCCAGCAGCCCAGGCGGTGGAAGCTCCTACGAGCAGTACTTC